The 30 T cell receptor beta chains listed next were all sequenced from one sample in a study of T-cell reconstitution after alpha-beta-depleted transplantation in children. Unique molecular identifiers were incorporated during preparation of the TCRbeta library. TCRdb analysed the PCR reads with MiXCR anew, one entry per CDR3 protein. The sample comprises some 240,000 distinct CDR3 sequences, around 13% of which are singletons, and about 2.4% rests with the top ten. Sample: PBMCs from the stem cell graft donor, taken from the stem cell graft. The origin of the receptors is a human donor who donated a stem cell graft to a child with acute lymphoblastic leukemia.

Only a few counts were recorded for this clonotype. The V gene is TRBV5-1, the J gene TRBJ2-7, with D possibly being TRBD1 (5 bases). The CDR3 length is 16 residues. Trimming shortened V by 4 bases and J by 2 bases, and 19 bases separated the two germline ends. Germline CDR1 reads SGHRS; CDR2 reads YFSETQ. The CDR3: CASSPDPARAPYEQYF. In nucleotides, the CDR3 is TGCGCCAGCAGCCCAGACCCGGCCAGGGCCCCCTACGAGCAGTACTTC. Combining the CDR3 with reference TRBV5-1 and TRBJ2-7 gives the whole variable domain KAGVTQTPRYLIKTRGQQVTLSCSPISGHRSVSWYQQTPGQGLQFLFEYFSETQRNKGNFPGRFSGRQFSNSRSEMNVSTLELGDSALYLCASSPDPARAPYEQYFGPGTRLTVT.

There are many counts of this clonotype. The chain combines TRBV20-1 with TRBJ1-4; D gene unclear. The germline V gene has CDR1 DFQATT and CDR2 SNEGSKA (reference sequence). V was trimmed by 0 bases and J by 4 bases, leaving 15 bases between them. This CDR3 spans 16 amino acids. This CDR3 is CSARDAARRSNEKLFF. CDR3 bases: TGCAGTGCTAGAGATGCCGCGAGACGGAGTAATGAAAAACTGTTTTTT.

As concerns this clonotype: A much larger clone differs from this one at a single base, so this may be a read error. The V and J genes are TRBV5-1 and TRBJ1-2; TRBD1 agrees at 11 bases. The V gene's germline CDR1 is SGHRS and CDR2 YFSETQ. This CDR3 spans 15 amino acids. J lost 7 bases, V lost 3 bases, and 8 bases had no gene match. CDR3 nucleotide sequence: TGCGCCAGCAGCTCAAGGACAGGGGGCATTGCTGGCTACACCTTC. It translates to CASSSRTGGIAGYTF.

The sample holds many counts of this clonotype. The chain combines TRBV10-3 with TRBJ1-2, with TRBD1 as a possible D gene (5 bases). CDR3 length equals 15 residues. The germline gives CDR1 ENHRY, CDR2 SYGVKD. Trimming stripped 1 base from V and 1 base from J, with 10 bases between. The CDR3 DNA reads as TGTGCCATCAGTGAGTTGGAGGGGCTTAACTATGGCTACACCTTC. Encoded protein: CAISELEGLNYGYTF.

This clonotype was counted many times. This rearrangement joins TRBV12-5 to TRBJ1-6; 8 nucleotides line up with TRBD1. Per germline, CDR1 LGHNT and CDR2 FRNRAP. The CDR3 consists of 13 residues. The V and J ends lost 8 bases and 7 bases, in that order; junction bases with no gene match: 4. The CDR3 nucleotides are TGTGCTAGTTCCCGACAGGGGAATTCACCCCTCCACTTT. This codes for CASSRQGNSPLHF.

Ten or more counts support this clonotype. This chain uses TRBV7-2 with TRBJ2-3, with 11 bases lining up with TRBD1. V was clipped by 6 bases and J by 0 bases; unmatched bases: 8. The CDR3 contains 17 residues. Looked up from germline, CDR1 is SGHTA and CDR2 is FQGNSA. The CDR3 reads CASRWTGGHASTDTQYF. CDR3 nucleotide sequence: TGTGCCAGCAGATGGACAGGGGGCCACGCTAGCACAGATACGCAGTATTTT.

This clonotype was seen at least ten times. CDR3 protein: CATKDATDMGRENQPQHF. For the CDR3, the DNA is TGTGCCACCAAGGACGCTACCGACATGGGCAGGGAAAATCAGCCCCAGCATTTT. This chain uses TRBV15 with TRBJ1-5; D is possibly TRBD1 (5 bases). V lost 7 bases to trimming and J lost 4 bases, with 26 bases between them. The CDR3 consists of 18 residues. Germline values: CDR1 LNHNV, CDR2 YYDKDF (reference sequence).

There are many counts of this clonotype. V is TRBV12-3 or TRBV12-4 and J is TRBJ2-2; 12 nucleotides match TRBD1. The length of the CDR3 is 16 residues. The J segment lost 4 bases and the V segment lost 6 bases, leaving 6 bases of the junction unmatched. CDR3 loop: CASSPGQGATTGELFF. Here the CDR3 DNA reads TGTGCCAGCAGCCCGGGACAGGGGGCGACCACCGGGGAGCTGTTTTTT.

This clonotype has a count of ten or more. V usage is TRBV5-1 and J usage is TRBJ1-2; the D is unclear. V dropped 3 bases and J dropped 5 bases, with 17 bases sitting between them. Germline lookup yields CDR1 SGHRS and CDR2 YFSETQ. The CDR3 covers 15 residues. CDR3 region: CASSSRRATGYGYTF. For the CDR3, the DNA is TGCGCCAGCAGCTCTAGGAGGGCAACGGGATATGGCTACACCTTC.

Ten or more counts support this clonotype. The rearrangement uses TRBV9 and TRBJ2-1; 7 bases are shared with TRBD2. Trimming at V came to 6 bases and at J to 6 bases, leaving 21 bases not matched to a gene. Per the germline V gene, CDR1 is SGDLS and CDR2 is YYNGEE. This CDR3 has 18 residues. CDR3 in amino acids: CASTEGGLGVDGSNEQFF. CDR3 sequence (DNA): TGTGCCAGCACGGAGGGAGGGCTGGGGGTTGACGGTAGCAATGAGCAGTTCTTC.

This clonotype turned up a few times. The chain combines TRBV20-1 with TRBJ2-3, with D perhaps matching TRBD2 (6 bases). Trimming stripped 6 bases from V and 7 bases from J, with 11 bases between. CDR1 is DFQATT and CDR2 is SNEGSKA in the germline V gene (reference sequence). CDR3 length: 11 residues. The CDR3 sequence: CSARDANTQYF. In DNA form, the CDR3 reads TGCAGTGCGCGGGACGCAAATACGCAGTATTTT.

This clonotype was detected many times. The chain joins TRBV27 to TRBJ1-5, with D perhaps TRBD1 (5 bases). Germline values: CDR1 MNHEY, CDR2 SMNVEV (reference sequence). CDR3 length equals 15 residues. V shed 6 bases and J shed 0 bases, with 12 bases lying between them. This chain's CDR3 is CASRQRQGSNQPQHF. For the CDR3, the DNA is TGTGCCAGCAGACAACGTCAGGGTAGCAATCAGCCCCAGCATTTT.

The table lists this clonotype with many counts. This chain links TRBV18 with TRBJ2-7; D call uncertain. Trimming stripped 2 bases from V and 3 bases from J, with 11 bases between. The CDR3 is made up of 14 amino acids. The germline V gene encodes CDR1 KGHSH and CDR2 LQKENI. As DNA, the CDR3 is TGTGCCAGCTCACCAGTTCGGCGATACTACGAGCAGTACTTC. Protein product: CASSPVRRYYEQYF.

This clonotype was recorded at least ten times. The chain uses TRBV5-1 and TRBJ1-2; 9 bases align to TRBD1. The V gene end was trimmed by 1 base and the J gene end by 5 bases; junction bases not matched to a gene: 3. The CDR3 consists of 14 residues. Germline V gene lookup returns CDR1 SGHRS and CDR2 YFSETQ. The CDR3 protein is CASSLPGQGYGYTF. The DNA of the CDR3 is TGCGCCAGCAGCTTGCCGGGACAGGGTTATGGCTACACCTTC.

There are many counts of this clonotype. The chain couples TRBV11-2 to TRBJ2-2; 7 bases are shared with TRBD1. Germline assignment: CDR1 SGHAT and CDR2 FQNNGV. The CDR3 is made up of 13 amino acids. Trimming took 4 bases from V and 4 from J; bases not matched to a gene: 0. The CDR3 here is CASSWTGTGELFF. The CDR3 coding sequence is TGTGCCAGCAGCTGGACAGGCACCGGGGAGCTGTTTTTT. The full variable domain, in which reference TRBV11-2 and TRBJ2-2 provide the parts outside the CDR3, is EAGVAQSPRYKIIEKRQSVAFWCNPISGHATLYWYQQILGQGPKLLIQFQNNGVVDDSQLPKDRFSAERLKGVDSTLKIQPAKLEDSAVYLCASSWTGTGELFFGEGSRLTVL.

This clonotype occurred many times. This chain joins TRBV18 and TRBJ2-1, with D unclear. This CDR3 spans 10 amino acids. V lost 3 bases and J lost 9, with 3 bases in between. Germline V CDR1 and CDR2: KGHSH, LQKENI. For the CDR3, the DNA is TGTGCCAGCTCACCGGGTGAGCAGTTCTTC. This sequence encodes CASSPGEQFF.

Comment on this clonotype: A much larger clonotype is one base distant, so this may be a read error. The chain employs TRBV12-3 or TRBV12-4 and TRBJ1-5, with a tentative D call TRBD1 (6 bases). V lost 8 bases and J 10 bases, leaving 15 bases between the germline ends. There are 12 residues in the CDR3. Written as DNA, the CDR3 is TGTGCCAGCGGGGGGGCAGGGACCCCCCAGCATTTT. The encoded protein is CASGGAGTPQHF.

The sample holds many counts of this clonotype. The gene calls are TRBV20-1 and TRBJ2-3; D is unclear. This CDR3 region has 12 residues. Trimming left V 4 bases short and J 6 bases short, with 11 bases between. Germline lookup yields CDR1 DFQATT and CDR2 SNEGSKA (reference sequence). The CDR3 bases are TGCAGTGCTAAAGGGCCACGGGATACGCAGTATTTT. Its protein product is CSAKGPRDTQYF.

This clonotype showed up many times. V usage is TRBV9 and J usage is TRBJ1-6, with D perhaps TRBD1 (6 bases). V lost 4 bases and J 7 bases, leaving 15 bases between the germline ends. This CDR3 has 15 amino acids. In germline, CDR1 is SGDLS, CDR2 YYNGEE. This CDR3 reads CASSLTGTGNSPLHF. The DNA for the CDR3 is TGTGCCAGCAGCTTAACAGGGACCGGGAATTCACCCCTCCACTTT.

This clonotype was seen at least ten times. The chain joins TRBV30 to TRBJ2-1; perhaps TRBD1 as D (5 bases). Germline V gives CDR1 GTSNPN, CDR2 SVGIG (reference sequence). CDR3 length equals 11 residues. The V end was cut by 0 bases, the J end by 13 bases, with 10 bases between. In DNA form, the CDR3 reads TGTGCCTGGAGTGTAACTCAGGGACAGTTCTTC. As protein: CAWSVTQGQFF. The full variable domain, its missing parts supplied by reference TRBV30 and TRBJ2-1, is SQTIHQWPATLVQPVGSPLSLECTVEGTSNPNLYWYRQAAGRGLQLLFYSVGIGQISSEVPQNLSASRPQDRQFILSSKKLLLSDSGFYLCAWSVTQGQFFGPGTRLTVL.

This sequence joins TRBV19 and TRBJ1-1; 7 bases agree with TRBD1. Per germline, CDR1 LNHDA and CDR2 SQIVND (reference sequence). CDR3 length: 14 amino acids. Trimming at V came to 7 bases and at J to 0 bases, leaving 5 bases not matched to a gene. This chain's CDR3 is CASKKGTVNTEAFF. In nucleotides, the CDR3 is TGTGCCAGTAAGAAGGGGACAGTGAACACTGAAGCTTTCTTT.

This clonotype came up many times. The chain joins TRBV20-1 to TRBJ2-5; 7 bases map to TRBD2. Germline V CDR1 and CDR2: DFQATT, SNEGSKA (reference sequence). The CDR3 sequence is 17 residues long. Trimming cost V 5 bases and J 5 bases; bases outside gene matches: 20. The CDR3 DNA reads TGCAGTGCTGACCCCCCCCTATACCGGACTAGATTGGAGACCCAGTACTTC. Encoded protein: CSADPPLYRTRLETQYF.

At least ten counts were recorded for this clonotype. This sequence joins TRBV12-3 or TRBV12-4 and TRBJ1-1; no reliable D call. Trimming shortened V by 6 bases and J by 7 bases, and 9 bases separated the two germline ends. This CDR3 has 11 residues. The CDR3 region is CASRGEGEAFF. In DNA, the CDR3 is TGTGCCAGCAGGGGAGAGGGTGAAGCTTTCTTT.

This clonotype was observed many times. The V call is TRBV5-5, the J call TRBJ1-5, with D uncertain. Germline V gene data show CDR1 as SGHKS and CDR2 as YYEKEE (reference sequence). With 1 base removed from V and 2 bases from J, the gap between germline ends came to 13 bases. The CDR3 has 16 residues. This chain's CDR3 is CASSLKGGVGNQPQHF. In DNA, the CDR3 is TGTGCCAGCAGCTTGAAGGGCGGAGTTGGCAATCAGCCCCAGCATTTT.

Comment on this clonotype: A much larger clone differs from this one at a single base, so this may be a read error. The J gene is TRBJ1-5, the V gene TRBV20-1, with a tentative D call TRBD1 (6 bases). V shed 6 bases and J shed 3 bases, with 12 bases lying between them. Germline CDR1 DFQATT, CDR2 SNEGSKA (reference sequence). CDR3 length: 13 residues. CDR3 residues: CSAADSYNQPQHF. The CDR3 DNA sequence: TGCAGTGCCGCGGACAGCTACAATCAGCCCCAGCATTTT.

This clonotype was seen at least ten times. The chain carries TRBV20-1 and TRBJ2-5; 8 nucleotides agree with TRBD1. The CDR3 covers 14 residues. The germline gives CDR1 DFQATT, CDR2 SNEGSKA (reference sequence). V lost 6 bases, J lost 2 bases, and 8 bases stayed unmatched. CDR3 loop: CSAEDRVLQETQYF. CDR3 DNA sequence: TGCAGTGCAGAGGACAGGGTTTTACAAGAGACCCAGTACTTC.

Many counts were recorded for this clonotype. The rearrangement uses TRBV20-1 and TRBJ2-7, with TRBD2 matching 11 bases. Trimming removed 3 bases from V and 4 bases from J; junction bases left unmatched: 2. The CDR3 totals 13 residues. The germline V gene encodes CDR1 DFQATT and CDR2 SNEGSKA (reference sequence). The CDR3 loop reads CSASASGRYEQYF. CDR3 bases: TGCAGTGCTAGTGCTAGCGGGAGGTACGAGCAGTACTTC.

This clonotype was seen repeatedly, ten times or more. The gene calls are TRBV5-1 and TRBJ1-1; possibly TRBD1 for D (5 bases). The germline V and J ends were trimmed by 0 bases and 2 bases, with 11 bases remaining between them. This CDR3 comprises 15 residues. The germline CDR1 and CDR2 sequences are SGHRS and YFSETQ. CDR3 DNA: TGCGCCAGCAGCTTGGCGGGCAGGGTCAACACTGAAGCTTTCTTT. Translating it yields CASSLAGRVNTEAFF.

The rearrangement uses TRBV4-3 and TRBJ1-3; D not certain. Germline values: CDR1 LGHNA, CDR2 YSLEER. The CDR3 contains 17 residues. The germline V and J ends were trimmed by 0 bases and 0 bases, with 12 bases remaining between them. As DNA, the CDR3 is TGCGCCAGCAGCCAAGAGTTAAGGGCCTCCTCTGGAAACACCATATATTTT. It specifies CASSQELRASSGNTIYF.

The sample holds many counts of this clonotype. The chain recombines TRBV5-1 with TRBJ2-6; tentative D call: TRBD1 (6 bases). This CDR3 contains 16 residues. Germline V gene data show CDR1 as SGHRS and CDR2 as YFSETQ. Trimming took 3 bases from V and 12 from J, leaving 22 bases between them. CDR3 region: CASSSEEGHTRIVLTF. The CDR3 DNA follows: TGCGCCAGCAGCTCGGAAGAGGGACACACGAGGATCGTCCTGACTTTC.